The 9 T cell receptor beta chains below all came from one sample that was sequenced in a study of T cells after yellow fever vaccination. TCRdb redid the calling of the 5' RACE reads with MiXCR, one entry per CDR3 protein. The data hold about 300,000 distinct CDR3 sequences, with around 6.8% observed a single time. The sample in question was PBMCs, obtained around 45 days after the first yellow fever vaccination. The source is a young man who received the YFV17D yellow fever vaccine.

The rearrangement links TRBV27 to TRBJ1-2; D call uncertain. Trimming removed 6 bases from V and 7 bases from J, with 18 bases in between. Germline V gene sequence: CDR1 MNHEY, CDR2 SMNVEV (reference sequence). The CDR3 extends over 14 amino acids. Written as DNA, the CDR3 is TGTGCCAGCAGGCCGGACCGACCGGGAGGTGGCTACACCTTC. Translation: CASRPDRPGGGYTF.

This clonotype showed up many times. The chain joins TRBV11-2 to TRBJ2-3, with TRBD2 matching 13 bases. Per germline, CDR1 SGHAT and CDR2 FQNNGV. V was pared by 1 base and J by 5 bases, with 0 bases of the junction left unmatched. The CDR3 is 15 residues long. This CDR3 reads CASSLGTSGGDTQYF. CDR3 nucleotides: TGTGCCAGCAGCTTAGGGACTAGCGGGGGAGATACGCAGTATTTT.

The genes are TRBV12-3 or TRBV12-4 and TRBJ2-1, with 16 bases matching TRBD2. V lost 5 bases and J lost 3; bases outside the gene matches: 7. The CDR3 loop spans 18 amino acids. CDR3 region: CASSPTGLAGGYYNEQFF. CDR3 nucleotide sequence: TGTGCCAGCAGTCCCACGGGACTAGCGGGGGGGTACTACAATGAGCAGTTCTTC.

The chain combines TRBV11-2 with TRBJ2-3, with 11 bases matching TRBD2. CDR3 length equals 15 residues. Per the germline V gene, CDR1 is SGHAT and CDR2 is FQNNGV. V trimming: 3 bases; J trimming: 5 bases; junction bases outside the gene matches: 4. DNA of the CDR3: TGTGCCAGCAGCTTTCTAGCGGGGGGCAAAGATACGCAGTATTTT. Translated: CASSFLAGGKDTQYF.

This clonotype was seen more than once but under ten times. V gene TRBV6-2 or TRBV6-3 combines with J gene TRBJ1-2; the match to TRBD1 covers 11 bases. CDR1 is MNHEY, CDR2 SVGEGT, per germline. J lost 6 bases, V lost 7 bases, and 4 bases had no gene match. The CDR3 has 13 amino acids. The CDR3 sequence: CASNSGQGDGYTF. DNA for the CDR3: TGTGCCAGCAACTCGGGACAGGGGGATGGCTACACCTTC.

This clonotype was seen at least ten times. The J gene is TRBJ2-4, the V gene TRBV18, with 7 bases lining up with TRBD1. The V gene's germline CDR1 is KGHSH and CDR2 LQKENI. V lost 3 bases, J lost 1 base, and 6 bases stayed unmatched. The CDR3 has 16 residues. In nucleotides, the CDR3 is TGTGCCAGCTCACCGAAGACAGGGCGGGCCAAAAACATTCAGTACTTC. Its translation is CASSPKTGRAKNIQYF.

This clonotype was detected many times. V usage is TRBV28 and J usage is TRBJ1-5; D is unresolved. With 7 bases removed from V and 7 bases from J, the gap between germline ends came to 14 bases. This CDR3 is built from 13 residues. Germline CDR1 is MDHEN and CDR2 is SYDVKM. The CDR3 coding sequence is TGTGCCAGCACTCCCGGACGAGGGCAGCCCCAGCATTTT. Amino acid sequence: CASTPGRGQPQHF.

The sample holds a few counts of this clonotype. The CDR3 protein is CASRPGVGGPENEQFF. CDR3 nucleotides: TGTGCCAGCAGGCCGGGCGTGGGGGGGCCGGAGAATGAGCAGTTCTTC. V and J are TRBV5-4 and TRBJ2-1; D may be TRBD2 (7 bases). Germline lookup yields CDR1 SGHNT and CDR2 YYREEE (reference sequence). V was clipped by 5 bases and J by 7 bases, with 22 bases between them. The CDR3 contains 16 residues.

This clonotype has just a few counts. This chain connects TRBV3-1 to TRBJ2-7; the D is unclear. V was trimmed by 3 bases and J by 4 bases, leaving 7 bases between them. This CDR3 is 12 amino acids long. CDR1 and CDR2 from the germline V gene are LGHDT and YNNKEL (reference sequence). The CDR3 reads CASSHGRYEQYF. CDR3 nucleotides: TGTGCCAGCAGCCACGGGCGGTACGAGCAGTACTTC.